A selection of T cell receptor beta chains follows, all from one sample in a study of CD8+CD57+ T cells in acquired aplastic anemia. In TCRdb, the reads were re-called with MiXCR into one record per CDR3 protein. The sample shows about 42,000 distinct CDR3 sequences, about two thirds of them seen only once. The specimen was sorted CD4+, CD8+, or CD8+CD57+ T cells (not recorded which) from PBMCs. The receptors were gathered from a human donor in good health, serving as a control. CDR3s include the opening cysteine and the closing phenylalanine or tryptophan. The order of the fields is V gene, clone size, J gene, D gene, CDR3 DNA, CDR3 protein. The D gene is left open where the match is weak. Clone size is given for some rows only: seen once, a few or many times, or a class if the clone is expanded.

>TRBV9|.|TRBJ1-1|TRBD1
TGTGCCAGCAGCGTAGCCCAGGGGGGGACTGAAGCTTTCTTT
CASSVAQGGTEAFF
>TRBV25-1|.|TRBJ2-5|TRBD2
TGTGCCAGCAGTCCCGGGACTAGCGGGCGTCAAGAGACCCAGTACTTC
CASSPGTSGRQETQYF
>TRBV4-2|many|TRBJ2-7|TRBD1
TGTGCCAGCAGCCAAGGAACAGGGGGCGACGAGCAGTACTTC
CASSQGTGGDEQYF
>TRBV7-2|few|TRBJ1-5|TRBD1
TGTGCCAGCAGCTTAGGGGACAGGGCCAGTCAGCCCCAGCATTTT
CASSLGDRASQPQHF
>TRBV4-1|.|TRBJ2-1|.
TGCGCCAGCAGCCAAGACCCACCAGGGAGCTCCTACAATGAGCAGTTCTTC
CASSQDPPGSSYNEQFF
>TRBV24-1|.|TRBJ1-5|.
TGTGCCACCAGTGGCGCCAATCAGCCCCAGCATTTT
CATSGANQPQHF
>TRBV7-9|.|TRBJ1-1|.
TGTGCCAGCATTGGGGGATGGGACACTGAAGCTTTCTTT
CASIGGWDTEAFF
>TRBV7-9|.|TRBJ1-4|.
TGTGCCAGCAGCCCGGTCAGGGAGGAAGATGAAAAACTGTTTTTT
CASSPVREEDEKLFF
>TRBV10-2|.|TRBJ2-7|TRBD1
TGCGCCAGCAGCCCGCACAGGGGGCCATCCTACGAGCAGTACTTC
CASSPHRGPSYEQYF
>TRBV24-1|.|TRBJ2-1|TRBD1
TGTGCCACCAGTGCCTGGGGGACAGAGGGGGATGAGCAGTTCTTC
CATSAWGTEGDEQFF
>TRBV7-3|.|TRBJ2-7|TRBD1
TGTGCCAGCAGCTCTGGACAGGCCGGGGAGCAGTACTTC
CASSSGQAGEQYF
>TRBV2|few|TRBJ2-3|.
TGTGCCAGCAGTGCAAGTTTAGATCCAGATACGCAGTATTTT
CASSASLDPDTQYF
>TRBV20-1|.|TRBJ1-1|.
TGCAGTGCTAGTAGATTTGAGAACACTGAAGCTTTCTTT
CSASRFENTEAFF
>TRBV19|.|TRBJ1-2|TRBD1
TGTGCCAGTAGTAAGGACAGGGGGCATGGCTACACCTTC
CASSKDRGHGYTF
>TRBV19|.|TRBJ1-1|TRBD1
TGTGCCAGTATGACAGGGCGAGGGACGAACACTGAAGCTTTCTTT
CASMTGRGTNTEAFF
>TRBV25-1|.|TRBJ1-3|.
TGTGCCAGCAGTGAATACAGGGAGTATCCTGGAAACACCATATATTTT
CASSEYREYPGNTIYF
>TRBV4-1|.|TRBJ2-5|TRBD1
TGCGCCAGCAGCCAAGGGGACAGGATAAAAGAGACCCAGTACTTC
CASSQGDRIKETQYF
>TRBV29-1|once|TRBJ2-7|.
TGCAGCGTTGAAGGGCGAACCTACGAGCAGTACTTC
CSVEGRTYEQYF
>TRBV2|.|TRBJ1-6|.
TGTGCCAGCAGAGCGGACGCATATAATTCACCCCTCCACTTT
CASRADAYNSPLHF
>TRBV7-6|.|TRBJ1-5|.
TGTGCCAGCAGCATTGGAGGCGGGACCCGGCCCCAGCATTTT
CASSIGGGTRPQHF
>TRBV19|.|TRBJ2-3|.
TGTGCCAGTAGTATAGGGGATACGCAGTATTTT
CASSIGDTQYF
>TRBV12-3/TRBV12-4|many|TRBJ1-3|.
TGTGCCAGCAGTTTAGAAGTCCCCCGCTGGGGAGGTGGAAACACCATATATTTT
CASSLEVPRWGGGNTIYF
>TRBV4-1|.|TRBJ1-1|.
TGCGCCAGCAGCCAAGACTCCCTGGAGACTGAAGCTTTCTTT
CASSQDSLETEAFF
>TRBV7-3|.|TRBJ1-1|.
TGTGCCAGCAGCTTCTCAGGGGCGGGGGCGCGCACTGAAGCTTTCTTT
CASSFSGAGARTEAFF
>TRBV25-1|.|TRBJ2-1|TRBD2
TGTGCCAGCAGCCATGCCGGGACTAGCGGGAGCTACAATGAGCAGTTCTTC
CASSHAGTSGSYNEQFF
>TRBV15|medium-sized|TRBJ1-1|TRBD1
TGTGCCACCAGCAACACAGGGACAGGGGAAGTGAACACTGAAGCTTTCTTT
CATSNTGTGEVNTEAFF
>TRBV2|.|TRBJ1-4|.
TGTGCCAGCAGTCCGAACAGGGTACCTAATGAAAAACTGTTTTTT
CASSPNRVPNEKLFF
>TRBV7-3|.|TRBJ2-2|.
TGTGCCAGCAGCTTAGGCGGCCGAGGGTCCGGGGAGCTGTTTTTT
CASSLGGRGSGELFF
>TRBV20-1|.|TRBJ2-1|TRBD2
TGCAGTGCTAGAGGGATGAGCCCCCCAGCGGGGGCGCGCGAGCAGTTCTTC
CSARGMSPPAGAREQFF
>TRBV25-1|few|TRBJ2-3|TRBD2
TGTGCCAGCAGTGAACTAGCGGGGAGCACAGATACGCAGTATTTT
CASSELAGSTDTQYF
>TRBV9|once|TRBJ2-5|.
TGTGCCAGCAGCCAAGATTCGGCGATAGCGGAGACCCAGTACTTC
CASSQDSAIAETQYF
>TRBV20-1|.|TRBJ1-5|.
TGCAGTGCTAGAGTATGGGCAGGGGAAAATATCGGCAATCAGCCCCAGCACTTT
CSARVWAGENIGNQPQHF
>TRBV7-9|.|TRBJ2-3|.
TGTGCCAGCAGCTTCCAACCCCCGGATACGCAGTATTTT
CASSFQPPDTQYF
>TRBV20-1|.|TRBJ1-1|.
TGCAGTGCCAGGACGTGGGACACTGAAGCTTTCTTT
CSARTWDTEAFF
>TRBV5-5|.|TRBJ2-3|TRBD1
TGTGCCAGCAGCTGGGGACAGGATCCCACAGATACGCAGTATTTT
CASSWGQDPTDTQYF